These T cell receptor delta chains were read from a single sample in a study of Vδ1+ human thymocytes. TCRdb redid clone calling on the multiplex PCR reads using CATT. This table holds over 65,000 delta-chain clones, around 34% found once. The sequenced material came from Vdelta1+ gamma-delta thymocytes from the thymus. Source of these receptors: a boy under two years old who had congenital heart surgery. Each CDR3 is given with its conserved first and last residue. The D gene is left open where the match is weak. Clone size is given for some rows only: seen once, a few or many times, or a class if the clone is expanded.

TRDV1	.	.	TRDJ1	CALGEQNDRGAGGLIF	TGTGCTCTTGGGGAACAAAACGATAGAGGGGCCGGGGGGCTCATCTTT
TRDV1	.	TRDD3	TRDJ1	CALGELITGGYIDKLIF	TGTGCTCTTGGGGAACTAATTACTGGGGGATACATCGATAAACTCATCTTT
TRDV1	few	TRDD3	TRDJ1	CALGEVGKLGDRKYTDKLIF	TGTGCTCTTGGGGAAGTAGGGAAGCTGGGGGATAGAAAGTACACCGATAAACTCATCTTT
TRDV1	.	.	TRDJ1	CALGEHNVGGLTDKLIF	TGTGCTCTTGGGGAACACAATGTGGGGGGGCTCACCGATAAACTCATCTTT
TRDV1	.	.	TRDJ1	CALGEINPATTSRHTSPQDKTDKLIF	TGTGCTCTTGGAGAGATAAACCCGGCTACCACCTCCAGACATACATCCCCCCAAGACAAAACCGATAAACTCATCTTT
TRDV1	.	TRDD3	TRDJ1	CALGELTSLGDTDKLIF	TGTGCTCTTGGGGAACTTACCTCTCTGGGGGACACCGATAAACTCATCTTT
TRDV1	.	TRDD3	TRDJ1	CALGVYSYLVLGDPKYTDKLIF	TGTGCTCTTGGGGTGTATTCCTACCTGGTACTGGGGGATCCCAAGTACACCGATAAACTCATCTTT
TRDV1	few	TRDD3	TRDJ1	CALGPLVQFTGGYATDKLIF	TGTGCTCTTGGGCCTCTGGTCCAATTTACTGGGGGATACGCCACCGATAAACTCATCTTT
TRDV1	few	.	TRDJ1	CALGDGQRCSYTDKLIF	TGTGCTCTTGGGGACGGACAGCGGTGCTCATACACCGATAAACTCATCTTT
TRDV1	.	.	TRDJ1	CALGGRPRPSPIIKPLGLDKLIF	TGTGCCCTTGGGGGGAGACCAAGGCCTTCCCCCATAATAAAGCCTCTGGGCCTCGATAAACTCATCTTT
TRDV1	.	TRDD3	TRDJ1	CALGEELAFLQLLGDTVSSHTDKLIF	TGTGCTCTTGGGGAAGAGTTGGCCTTCCTCCAGTTACTGGGGGACACGGTTTCCAGCCACACCGATAAACTCATCTTT
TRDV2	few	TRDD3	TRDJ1	CACDTPTGGYRIGTDKLIF	TGTGCCTGTGACACACCTACTGGGGGATACCGGATAGGCACCGATAAACTCATCTTT
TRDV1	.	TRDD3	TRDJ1	CALGDLESKGATGGSDKLIF	TGTGCTCTTGGGGACCTCGAGTCCAAGGGAGCTACTGGGGGATCCGATAAACTCATCTTT
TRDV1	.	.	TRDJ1	CALGELISRGSYTDKLIF	TGTGCTCTTGGGGAACTCATCTCAAGGGGATCGTACACCGATAAACTCATCTTT
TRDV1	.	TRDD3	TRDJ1	CALGELDPRSWGRIGEYTDKLIF	TGTGCTCTTGGGGAACTAGATCCCCGGTCCTGGGGGCGAATAGGGGAGTACACCGATAAACTCATCTTT
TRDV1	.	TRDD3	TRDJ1	CALGELARGIPQVDKLIF	TGTGCTCTTGGGGAACTTGCCCGGGGGATCCCACAAGTTGATAAACTCATCTTT
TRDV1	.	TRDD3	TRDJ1	CALGELRTYEAGGKRVTDKLIF	TGTGCTCTTGGGGAACTTCGGACCTACGAGGCTGGGGGGAAAAGGGTCACCGATAAACTCATCTTT
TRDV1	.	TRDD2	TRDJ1	CALGERPSYLPTTSYGDKLIF	TGTGCTCTTGGGGAGCGGCCTTCCTACTTACCTACCACCTCGTACGGTGATAAACTCATCTTT
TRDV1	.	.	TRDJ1	CALGKGGGPPDDKLIF	TGTGCTCTTGGGAAGGGGGGGGGACCTCCGGACGATAAACTCATCTTT
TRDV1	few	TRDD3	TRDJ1	CALGELSSPLRYWGKLYTDKLIF	TGTGCTCTTGGGGAATTATCTTCCCCTTTGAGGTACTGGGGGAAACTGTACACCGATAAACTCATCTTT
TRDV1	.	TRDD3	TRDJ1	CALGEHLRPGGRLGDTFTDKLIF	TGTGCTCTTGGGGAACATCTTCGACCGGGTGGGAGACTGGGGGATACGTTCACCGATAAACTCATCTTT
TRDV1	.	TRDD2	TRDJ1	CALGATAFLLGCRGILTDKLIF	TGTGCTCTTGGGGCGACGGCCTTCCTACTTGGTTGTAGGGGGATTTTAACCGATAAACTCATCTTT
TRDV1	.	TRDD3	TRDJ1	CALGEPVRGIRDTDKLIF	TGTGCTCTTGGGGAGCCGGTACGGGGGATACGGGACACCGATAAACTCATCTTT
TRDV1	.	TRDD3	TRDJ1	CALGSGGPRTTDKLIF	TGTGCTCTTGGGTCTGGGGGCCCCCGGACCACCGATAAACTCATCTTT
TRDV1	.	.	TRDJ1	CALGHVGVTNTDKLIF	TGTGCTCTTGGGCATGTGGGGGTAACCAACACCGATAAACTCATCTTT
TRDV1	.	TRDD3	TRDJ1	CALGEQGGYADKLIF	TGTGCTCTTGGGGAACAGGGGGGATACGCCGATAAACTCATCTTT
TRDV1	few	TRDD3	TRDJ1	CALGERSLRIKGDTADKLIF	TGTGCTCTTGGGGAAAGGAGTCTACGGATCAAGGGGGATACAGCCGATAAACTCATCTTT
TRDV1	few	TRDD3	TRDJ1	CALGVYPFRLGGYGTTDKLIF	TGTGCTCTTGGGGTTTACCCCTTCCGACTTGGGGGATACGGCACCACCGATAAACTCATCTTT
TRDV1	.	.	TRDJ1	CALGELKRGEELIF	TGTGCTCTTGGGGAACTAAAACGAGGAGAGGAACTCATCTTT
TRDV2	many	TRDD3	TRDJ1	CACDSYWGNTDKLIF	TGTGCCTGTGACTCGTACTGGGGGAACACCGATAAACTCATCTTT
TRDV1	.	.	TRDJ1	CALGKRSSYVPPGNWGIKLIF	TGTGCTCTTGGGAAAAGAAGTTCCTACGTTCCCCCGGGGAATTGGGGGATCAAACTCATCTTT